This T cell receptor (beta chain) was found in a study of shared clonotypes between healthy human individuals. Whole-study findings and limits: Clonotypes shared by all four sorted-subset donors had higher generation probabilities than non-shared clonotypes. Generally, naive subsets came out with larger estimated richness than memory subsets. The small donor group covered limited genetic and exposure diversity.

A single count supports this clone. Its target is unknown. CDR1 is MNHEY, CDR2 SMNVEV, per germline (reference sequence). Trimming left V 3 bases short and J 2 bases short, with 17 bases between. The CDR3 is 17 residues long. For sorted subsets, approximately 0.2 ug DNA per replicate equaled some 27,000 T cell genomes. Generated by immunoSEQ multiplex PCR, the TCRdb table keeps only in-frame clones and is missing some. The data show nearly 2 million clones, roughly 94% seen once. Positively selected for CCR7, the CD45RO-negative cells used as naive CD8 cells excluded terminally differentiated effector memory CD45RA+ cells.

The chain has TRBV27 and TRBJ1-5, with a possible D match to TRBD1 (6 bases). The sequenced material came from naive CD8+ T cells sorted from blood. This clonotype was obtained from a young man in good health. The CDR3 nucleotides are TGTGCCAGCAGTTTTGGGGCGGGGGCAGCTCGCAATCAGCCCCAGCATTTT. Translating gives CASSFGAGAARNQPQHF.